This T cell receptor beta chain was identified in a study of neoadjuvant nivolumab and ipilimumab in lung cancer. The CDR3 has 14 residues. V lost 6 bases and J lost 0, with 11 bases in between. Germline CDR1 reads SEHNR; CDR2 reads FQNEAQ (reference sequence). Here immunoSEQ multiplex PCR was the method, and the copy in TCRdb shows in-frame clones only, minus some. The profile shows about 7,300 clones, approximately 85% of them singletons. The chain has TRBV7-9 and TRBJ1-1; D possibly corresponds to TRBD1 (5 bases). Source: tumor tissue, taken after neoadjuvant nivolumab, alone or with ipilimumab, at or shortly before surgery. This TCR was sampled from an adult with non-small cell lung cancer. Here the CDR3 reads CASRPGILNTEAFF. The CDR3 DNA is TGTGCCAGCAGGCCAGGGATCCTGAACACTGAAGCTTTCTTT. Based on the CDR3 plus reference TRBV7-9 and TRBJ1-1, the full variable domain is DTGVSQNPRHKITKRGQNVTFRCDPISEHNRLYWYRQTLGQGPEFLTYFQNEAQLEKSRLLSDRFSAERPKGSFSTLEIQRTEQGDSAMYLCASRPGILNTEAFFGQGTRLTVV.